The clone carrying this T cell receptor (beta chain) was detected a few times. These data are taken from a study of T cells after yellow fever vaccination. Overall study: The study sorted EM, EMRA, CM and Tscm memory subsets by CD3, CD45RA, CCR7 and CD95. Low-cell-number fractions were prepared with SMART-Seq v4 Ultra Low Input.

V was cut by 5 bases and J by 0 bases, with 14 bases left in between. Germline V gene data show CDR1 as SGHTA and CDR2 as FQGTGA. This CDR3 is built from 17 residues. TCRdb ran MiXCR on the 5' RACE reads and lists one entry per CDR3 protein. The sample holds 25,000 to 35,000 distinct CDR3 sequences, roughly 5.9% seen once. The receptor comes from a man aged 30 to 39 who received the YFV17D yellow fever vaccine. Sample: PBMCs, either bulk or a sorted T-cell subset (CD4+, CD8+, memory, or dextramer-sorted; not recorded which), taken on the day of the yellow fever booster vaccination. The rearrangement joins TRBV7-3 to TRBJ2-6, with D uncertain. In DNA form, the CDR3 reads TGTGCCAGCAGCCGGAAGGGTGTTGCCTCTGGGGCCAACGTCCTGACTTTC. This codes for CASSRKGVASGANVLTF.